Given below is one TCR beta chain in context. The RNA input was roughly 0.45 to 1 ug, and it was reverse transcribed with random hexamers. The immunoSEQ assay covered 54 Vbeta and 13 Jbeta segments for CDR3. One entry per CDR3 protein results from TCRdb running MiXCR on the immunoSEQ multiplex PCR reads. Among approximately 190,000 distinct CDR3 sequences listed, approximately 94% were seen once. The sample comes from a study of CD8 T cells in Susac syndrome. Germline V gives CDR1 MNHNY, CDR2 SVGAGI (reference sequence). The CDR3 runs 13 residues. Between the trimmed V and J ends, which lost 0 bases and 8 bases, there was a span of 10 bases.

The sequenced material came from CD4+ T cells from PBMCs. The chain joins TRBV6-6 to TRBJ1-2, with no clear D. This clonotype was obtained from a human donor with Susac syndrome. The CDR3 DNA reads TGTGCCAGCAGTTACTCGGTCGGGAGAGGCTACACCTTC. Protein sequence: CASSYSVGRGYTF.